The 11 T cell receptor beta chains presented below share a single source sample, sequenced in a study of graft-versus-host responses after intestinal transplantation. Assay used: immunoSEQ multiplex PCR; TCRdb lists only in-frame clones, some missing. Among about 45,000 clones, 90% to 95% were seen once, and the ten largest hold approximately 4.4%. Sequencing was performed on PBMCs, taken 524 days after transplant. Source of these receptors: a human patient who received an intestinal transplant, so some T cells may come from the graft donor.

V usage is TRBV28 and J usage is TRBJ1-2, with D possibly TRBD1 on 5 matching bases. The V gene lost 2 bases and the J gene lost 8 bases, with 15 bases spanning the gap. CDR1 and CDR2 (germline): MDHEN, SYDVKM. The CDR3 is 14 amino acids. The CDR3 sequence: CASSLTAGRRGYTF. CDR3 DNA sequence: TGTGCCAGCAGTTTAACGGCGGGACGGAGGGGCTACACCTTC.

This clone appeared once. The chain recombines TRBV6-1 with TRBJ2-5, with D possibly TRBD1 on 5 matching bases. The CDR3 extends over 14 amino acids. Germline V gene lookup returns CDR1 MNHNS and CDR2 SASEGT. V was pared by 7 bases and J by 2 bases, with 14 bases between. As DNA, the CDR3 is TGTGCCAGCACTAGGAAGACAGTTCAAGAGACCCAGTACTTC. Translation gives CASTRKTVQETQYF.

The chain couples TRBV30 to TRBJ2-2, with D maybe TRBD2 (5 bases). The V and J ends lost 0 bases and 1 base respectively, with 15 bases between them. The CDR3 runs to 17 residues. CDR1 GTSNPN and CDR2 SVGIG come from the germline V gene (reference sequence). The CDR3 DNA sequence: TGTGCCTGGAGTGTACCCGGCCTAGCCGAGAACACCGGGGAGCTGTTTTTT. Its translation is CAWSVPGLAENTGELFF.

The chain is built from TRBV27 and TRBJ2-3; D might be TRBD1 (5 bases). The CDR3 runs to 12 residues. V was trimmed by 3 bases and J by 11 bases, leaving 12 bases between them. The V gene's germline CDR1 is MNHEY and CDR2 SMNVEV (reference sequence). The CDR3 bases are TGTGCCAGCAGTTTGGTTCGAGGACAGCAGTATTTT. This sequence encodes CASSLVRGQQYF.

In regard to this clone: The germline gene is not matched at one end of the junction; a read error may be the cause. The chain employs TRBV4-1 and TRBJ2-1; possible D gene TRBD1, 6 bases. The CDR3 has 13 residues. Germline V CDR1 and CDR2: MGHRA, YSYEKL. The CDR3 nucleotides read TGCGCCAGCAGCCAAGAGAATCGACAGGATGAAGTCTTC. It codes for CASSQENRQDEVF.

This clone came up a few times. This CDR3 reads CASSSAPGGYGYTF. In nucleotides, the CDR3 is TGTGCCAGCAGCTCCGCGCCAGGGGGATATGGCTACACCTTC. V gene TRBV11-2 combines with J gene TRBJ1-2, with 7 bases matching TRBD1. This CDR3 region has 14 residues. The junction had 7 bases not matched to a gene; V was cut back by 4 bases and J by 5 bases. Per the germline V gene, CDR1 is SGHAT and CDR2 is FQNNGV.

Only one count was recorded for this clone. This rearrangement joins TRBV10-2 to TRBJ2-1; TRBD2 might be the D (6 bases). Trimming removed 3 bases at V and 0 bases at J, with 12 bases between. Germline V lookup: CDR1 WSHSY, CDR2 SAAADI. CDR3 length equals 16 residues. The CDR3 is CASSDMGLSSYNEQFF. For the CDR3, the DNA is TGCGCCAGCAGTGATATGGGACTTAGCTCCTACAATGAGCAGTTCTTC.

On this clone itself: The same CDR3 also results from other DNA sequences found in this sample. The chain joins TRBV5-1 to TRBJ2-7; 7 nucleotides line up with TRBD2. Germline loops: CDR1 SGHRS, CDR2 YFSETQ. The CDR3 sequence is 15 residues long. V lost 0 bases to trimming and J lost 2 bases; unmatched junction nucleotides: 5. The CDR3 nucleotides read TGCGCCAGCAGCTTGGAAGCGGGAAAAACCTACGAGCAGTACTTC. It translates to CASSLEAGKTYEQYF.

The V and J genes are TRBV19 and TRBJ1-5; 12 bases match TRBD1. CDR3 size: 19 residues. V gave up 3 bases and J gave up 2 bases; unmatched junction bases: 11. The germline V gene has CDR1 LNHDA and CDR2 SQIVND (reference sequence). The CDR3 region has the DNA TGTGCCAGTAGTATTCGCGTGGGACAGGGGGCCTTGGGCAATCAGCCCCAGCATTTT. This encodes CASSIRVGQGALGNQPQHF.

The gene calls are TRBV28 and TRBJ2-2, with 8 positions matching TRBD2. CDR1 and CDR2 from the germline V gene are MDHEN and SYDVKM. This CDR3 comprises 15 residues. Trimming took 5 bases from V and 2 from J; bases not matched to a gene: 4. As DNA, the CDR3 is TGTGCCAGCAGTGTTAGCGGGGTTAACACCGGGGAGCTGTTTTTT. It is translated as CASSVSGVNTGELFF. Full variable domain (outside the CDR3, taken from reference TRBV28 and TRBJ2-2): DVKVTQSSRYLVKRTGEKVFLECVQDMDHENMFWYRQDPGLGLRLIYFSYDVKMKEKGDIPEGYSVSREKKERFSLILESASTNQTSMYLCASSVSGVNTGELFFGEGSRLTVL.

This chain connects TRBV6-5 to TRBJ2-1, with unresolved D. Trimming took off 5 bases at V and 5 bases at J, with 7 bases between the two ends. The CDR3 loop spans 12 amino acids. Per the germline V gene, CDR1 is MNHEY and CDR2 is SVGAGI. The CDR3 protein is CASSHRDNEQFF. CDR3 DNA sequence: TGTGCCAGCAGTCACCGGGACAATGAGCAGTTCTTC.